The rows below give T cell receptor beta chains drawn from one sample of a study of T cell responses to AZD1222 COVID-19 vaccine. Profiling relied on immunoSEQ multiplex PCR, and the TCRdb table lists in-frame clones only, not all of them. The sample shows some 150,000 clones, about 86% of them seen only once. Sequences were derived from peripheral blood, sampled 28 days after the second AZD1222 dose. These receptors originate from an adult who received the AZD1222 COVID-19 vaccine. Both conserved end residues are part of each CDR3. The D gene is left open where the match is weak. Clone size appears in some rows only: once, few, many, or a class for an expanded clone.

-,16,TRBD2,TRBJ2-7,TRBV3-1/TRBV3-2,CASSQRTSGKSYEQYF,TGTGCCAGCAGCCAACGGACTAGCGGGAAGAGCTACGAGCAGTACTTC
-,12,-,TRBJ2-2,TRBV11-3,CASSPHTGELFF,TGTGCCAGCAGCCCCCACACCGGGGAGCTGTTTTTT
-,14,-,TRBJ1-6,TRBV18,CASSPEGQGSPLHF,TGTGCCAGCTCACCAGAGGGCCAGGGGTCACCCCTCCACTTT
-,13,-,TRBJ1-1,TRBV9,CASSAGGIGEAFF,TGTGCCAGCAGCGCGGGGGGGATAGGTGAAGCTTTCTTT
-,14,-,TRBJ2-5,TRBV5-8,CASITLTGAETQYF,TGTGCCAGCATCACCCTTACGGGAGCAGAGACCCAGTACTTC
once,17,TRBD2,TRBJ2-5,TRBV5-1,CASSSRLAGGPSETQYF,TGCGCCAGCAGCTCCCGACTAGCGGGAGGGCCCTCAGAGACCCAGTACTTC
-,14,-,TRBJ1-5,TRBV6-1,CASSEAGENQPQHF,TGTGCCAGCAGTGAAGCAGGGGAGAATCAGCCCCAGCATTTT
-,15,-,TRBJ2-1,TRBV5-4,CASSPRSSSYNEQFF,TGTGCCAGCAGCCCGCGGAGTAGCTCCTACAATGAGCAGTTCTTC
-,15,-,TRBJ1-2,TRBV5-1,CASSLEGPGLYGYTF,TGCGCCAGCAGCTTGGAAGGCCCAGGCCTCTATGGCTACACCTTC
-,17,TRBD1,TRBJ2-6,TRBV4-1,CASARDRDSSGANVLTF,TGCGCCAGCGCCAGGGACAGGGATAGCTCTGGGGCCAACGTCCTGACTTTC
-,16,-,TRBJ1-3,TRBV2,CASSEYLEVYGNTIYF,TGTGCCAGCAGTGAATATTTGGAGGTATATGGAAACACCATATATTTT
-,14,-,TRBJ2-2,TRBV7-9,CASSYSGGTGELFF,TGTGCCAGCAGTTACTCAGGGGGGACCGGGGAGCTGTTTTTT
-,14,TRBD1,TRBJ1-1,TRBV6-6,CASSWTGRNTEAFF,TGTGCCAGCAGTTGGACAGGGCGGAACACTGAAGCTTTCTTT
-,12,TRBD1,TRBJ1-2,TRBV6-5,CASRPGGYGYTF,TGTGCCAGCCGGCCAGGGGGGTATGGCTACACCTTC
-,13,-,TRBJ1-2,TRBV28,CASINSGTYGYTF,TGTGCCAGCATTAACTCAGGGACCTATGGCTACACCTTC
-,14,-,TRBJ1-2,TRBV20-1,CSASGKGGDYGYTF,TGCAGTGCCAGTGGGAAGGGCGGTGACTATGGCTACACCTTC
-,18,TRBD1,TRBJ2-7,TRBV9,CASSVGGTGPTLGSEQYF,TGTGCCAGCAGCGTAGGTGGGACAGGACCTACGTTGGGCAGTGAGCAGTACTTC
-,14,-,TRBJ1-1,TRBV2,CASSGMTALMMAFF,TGTGCCAGCAGTGGGATGACGGCACTCATGATGGCTTTCTTT
-,15,TRBD1,TRBJ2-2,TRBV3-1/TRBV3-2,CASSDRDVRTGELFF,TGTGCCAGCAGCGACAGGGACGTGCGGACCGGGGAGCTGTTTTTT
-,17,TRBD1,TRBJ1-1,TRBV6-2/TRBV6-3,CASSYFPQGARSTEAFF,TGTGCCAGCAGTTACTTTCCACAGGGGGCGCGGAGCACTGAAGCTTTCTTT
-,15,-,TRBJ1-2,TRBV19,CASSPQVYSNYGYTF,TGTGCCAGTAGTCCCCAGGTTTACTCTAACTATGGCTACACCTTC
once,11,-,TRBJ2-7,TRBV20-1,CSASWMGEQYF,TGCAGTGCCTCGTGGATGGGGGAGCAGTACTTC
-,15,-,TRBJ1-2,TRBV19,CASSPQGQTNYGYTF,TGTGCCAGTAGTCCCCAGGGGCAGACGAACTATGGCTACACCTTC
-,16,TRBD1,TRBJ2-1,TRBV19,CASSIVGTVSYNEQFF,TGTGCCAGTAGTATAGTCGGGACAGTTTCCTACAATGAGCAGTTCTTC
-,13,-,TRBJ1-4,TRBV10-3,CAIKSGENEKLFF,TGTGCCATCAAATCGGGGGAGAATGAAAAACTGTTTTTT
-,15,-,TRBJ1-4,TRBV7-9,CASSPDSATNEKLFF,TGTGCCAGCAGCCCGGACAGTGCAACTAATGAAAAACTGTTTTTT
-,14,TRBD2,TRBJ2-5,TRBV4-1,CASSQGLAATTQYF,TGCGCCAGCAGCCAAGGACTAGCGGCAACGACCCAGTACTTC
-,15,-,TRBJ1-2,TRBV18,CASSTRAGPNYGYTF,TGTGCCAGCTCCACACGGGCAGGGCCTAACTATGGCTACACCTTC
few,11,TRBD1,TRBJ1-2,TRBV6-5,CASSQGGGYTF,TGTGCCAGCAGCCAGGGGGGGGGCTACACCTTC
-,13,-,TRBJ2-5,TRBV6-2/TRBV6-3,CASSVRGEETQYF,TGTGCCAGCAGCGTCCGTGGTGAAGAGACCCAGTACTTC
-,13,-,TRBJ1-1,TRBV6-5,CASSYSRGTEAFF,TGTGCCAGCAGTTACTCGCGGGGGACTGAAGCTTTCTTT
-,13,TRBD1,TRBJ1-2,TRBV7-8,CASSNRQGYGYTF,TGTGCCAGCAGCAATAGACAGGGGTATGGCTACACCTTC
-,16,-,TRBJ2-6,TRBV5-1,CASSQDLASGANVLTF,TGCGCCAGCAGCCAAGACCTGGCCTCTGGGGCCAACGTCCTGACTTTC
-,13,-,TRBJ2-7,TRBV30,CAWSVASRGEQYF,TGTGCCTGGAGTGTAGCCAGTCGGGGCGAGCAGTACTTC
-,12,-,TRBJ1-5,TRBV2,CASSLQNQPQHF,TGTGCCAGCAGTCTACAGAATCAGCCCCAGCATTTT
-,15,-,TRBJ1-1,TRBV11-2,CASSLGAGMNTEAFF,TGTGCCAGCAGCTTAGGGGCAGGGATGAACACTGAAGCTTTCTTT
-,14,-,TRBJ2-1,TRBV6-2/TRBV6-3,CASSLGNSYNEQFF,TGTGCCAGCAGTTTGGGGAATTCCTACAATGAGCAGTTCTTC
once,13,-,TRBJ2-2,TRBV27,CASSLWRSGELFF,TGTGCCAGCAGTTTATGGCGGTCCGGGGAGCTGTTTTTT
few,12,-,TRBJ1-5,TRBV6-5,CASSKGVEPQHF,TGTGCCAGCAGCAAAGGGGTCGAGCCCCAGCATTTT
-,17,-,TRBJ1-4,TRBV5-4,CASSLPDSHGLGEKLFF,TGTGCCAGCAGCTTGCCCGATAGCCATGGTTTGGGTGAAAAACTGTTTTTT
-,17,TRBD1,TRBJ1-6,TRBV18,CASSPGTGAWDNSPLHF,TGTGCCAGCTCACCCGGGACAGGGGCCTGGGATAATTCACCCCTCCACTTT
-,13,TRBD1,TRBJ2-7,TRBV18,CASSQGAWYEQYF,TGTGCCAGCTCACAGGGGGCGTGGTACGAGCAGTACTTC
many,17,-,TRBJ2-7,TRBV27,CASRPAPGRTISYEQYF,TGTGCCAGCAGACCAGCTCCAGGCAGGACAATTTCCTACGAGCAGTACTTC
-,13,-,TRBJ2-3,TRBV7-2,CASSLERQGTQYF,TGTGCCAGCAGCTTAGAGAGGCAGGGTACGCAGTATTTT
-,15,-,TRBJ1-4,TRBV4-1,CASSQAGIRGEKLFF,TGCGCCAGCAGCCAGGCGGGGATTCGGGGTGAAAAACTGTTTTTT
-,15,TRBD1,TRBJ2-1,TRBV5-1,CASRTGATTYNEQFF,TGCGCCAGCAGGACAGGGGCGACTACTTACAATGAGCAGTTCTTC
-,14,-,TRBJ2-3,TRBV9,CASSLGTPTDTQYF,TGTGCCAGCAGTTTGGGGACCCCCACAGATACGCAGTATTTT
-,15,-,TRBJ2-7,TRBV10-1,CASSEGGGDAYEQYF,TGCGCCAGCAGTGAGGGAGGAGGGGATGCCTACGAGCAGTACTTC
-,14,-,TRBJ2-7,TRBV5-4,CASSARVEGDEQYF,TGTGCCAGCAGCGCCAGGGTGGAAGGCGACGAGCAGTACTTC
-,14,TRBD2,TRBJ2-7,TRBV27,CASSLWTSGSEQYF,TGTGCCAGCAGTTTATGGACTAGCGGGAGTGAGCAGTACTTC
-,15,TRBD1,TRBJ1-1,TRBV10-2,CASSLTGTGNTEAFF,TGCGCCAGCAGTTTAACCGGGACAGGCAACACTGAAGCTTTCTTT
-,14,-,TRBJ2-3,TRBV7-8,CASSLNFDTDTQYF,TGTGCCAGCAGCTTAAATTTCGACACAGATACGCAGTATTTT
-,12,-,TRBJ1-1,TRBV28,CASSYQHTEAFF,TGTGCCAGCAGTTATCAGCACACTGAAGCTTTCTTT
-,16,-,TRBJ2-1,TRBV10-2,CASSDAQASGYNEQFF,TGCGCCAGCAGTGACGCCCAGGCTTCGGGTTACAATGAGCAGTTCTTC